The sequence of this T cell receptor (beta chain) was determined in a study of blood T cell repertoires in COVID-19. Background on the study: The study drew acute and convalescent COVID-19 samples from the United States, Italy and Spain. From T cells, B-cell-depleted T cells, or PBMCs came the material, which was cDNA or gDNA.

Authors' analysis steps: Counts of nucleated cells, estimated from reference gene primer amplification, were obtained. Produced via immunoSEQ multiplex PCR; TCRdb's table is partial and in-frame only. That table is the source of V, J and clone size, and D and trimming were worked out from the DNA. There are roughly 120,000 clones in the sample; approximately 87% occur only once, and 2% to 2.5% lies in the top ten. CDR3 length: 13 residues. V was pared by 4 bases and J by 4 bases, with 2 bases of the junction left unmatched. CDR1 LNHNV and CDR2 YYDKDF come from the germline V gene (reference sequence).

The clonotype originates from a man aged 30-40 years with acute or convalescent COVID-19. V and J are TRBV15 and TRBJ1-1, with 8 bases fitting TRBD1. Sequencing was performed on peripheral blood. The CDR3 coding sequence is TGTGCCACCAGCACAGGGGGCGTCACTGAAGCTTTCTTT. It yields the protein CATSTGGVTEAFF.